This TCR beta chain was sequenced for a study of T cell repertoires in cytomegalovirus infection. The wider study: In the study, CMV epitopes included recently identified HLA-C-restricted and well-studied HLA-B-restricted ones. It can be stated that public TCR beta signatures indicated CMV infection as well as a matching HLA type.

One entry per CDR3 protein, called by TCRdb with MiXCR from the reads. The data hold approximately 1,000,000 distinct CDR3 sequences, with under 40% observed a single time. The CDR3 is 14 residues long. The germline gives CDR1 SEHNR, CDR2 FQNEAQ (reference sequence). V was shortened by 5 bases and J by 4 bases, with 12 bases between the two germline ends. Study-level findings and limits: Clonotype analysis showed dominance of the ex vivo response by HLA-C-restricted CMV-specific TCR beta clonotypes.

This clonotype was observed many times. Its specificity is not known. The TCR comes from a human donor in good health (CMV status not recorded). Some clones in this sample may be carry-over from other donors' samples. The chain uses TRBV7-9 and TRBJ1-3; the D gene is possibly TRBD1 (5 bases). Source: cultured CD8+ T cells from PBMCs, taken from culture after CMV antigen stimulation. For the CDR3, the DNA is TGTGCCAGCAGCGACCGGGACGCAGGAAACACCATATATTTT. It encodes CASSDRDAGNTIYF.